This T cell receptor (beta chain) is from a study of CD8+ T cells in alopecia areata. V dropped 3 bases and J dropped 0 bases, with 19 bases sitting between them. Looked up from germline, CDR1 is SGHVS and CDR2 is FQNEAQ. The CDR3 consists of 18 residues. It was cDNA, reverse transcribed from extracted RNA, that served as the sequencing template. The repertoire was sequenced with immunoSEQ multiplex PCR; TCRdb's copy has only in-frame clones and lacks some. This table holds about 100,000 clones, 55% to 75% found once. V is TRBV7-8 and J is TRBJ2-3; D perhaps matches TRBD1 (6 bases). Material for sequencing was CD8+ T cells sorted from blood. This clonotype was obtained from a human donor in good health. The CDR3 nucleotides are TGTGCCAGCAGCTTTGACCTCCGGACAGACTACAGCACAGATACGCAGTATTTT. Translation gives CASSFDLRTDYSTDTQYF. The full variable domain, completed using reference TRBV7-8 and TRBJ2-3, is GAGVSQSPRYKVAKRGQDVALRCDPISGHVSLFWYQQALGQGPEFLTYFQNEAQLDKSGLPSDRFFAERPEGSVSTLKIQRTQQEDSAVYLCASSFDLRTDYSTDTQYFGPGTRLTVL.